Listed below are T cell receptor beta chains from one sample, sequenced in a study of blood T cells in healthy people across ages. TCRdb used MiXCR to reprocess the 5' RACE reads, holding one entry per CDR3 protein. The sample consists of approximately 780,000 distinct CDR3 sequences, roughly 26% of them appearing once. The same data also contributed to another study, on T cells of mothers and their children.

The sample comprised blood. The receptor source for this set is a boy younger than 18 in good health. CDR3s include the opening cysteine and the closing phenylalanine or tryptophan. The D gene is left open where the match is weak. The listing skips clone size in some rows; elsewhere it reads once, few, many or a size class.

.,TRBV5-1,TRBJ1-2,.,CASSATGTGYGYTF,TGCGCCAGCAGCGCGACAGGAACCGGCTATGGCTACACCTTC
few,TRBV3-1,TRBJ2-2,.,CASSQFGTRTGELFF,TGTGCCAGCAGCCAATTTGGGACTCGCACCGGGGAGCTGTTTTTT
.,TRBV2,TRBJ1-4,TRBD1,CASSAGQGVEKLFF,TGTGCCAGCAGTGCTGGACAGGGAGTTGAAAAACTGTTTTTT
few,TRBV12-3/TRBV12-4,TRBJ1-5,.,CASSPDESNQPQHF,TGTGCCAGCAGCCCCGACGAGAGCAATCAGCCCCAGCATTTT
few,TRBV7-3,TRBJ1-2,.,CASSLNPEGENTF,TGTGCCAGCAGTCTAAATCCGGAGGGGGAAAACACCTTC
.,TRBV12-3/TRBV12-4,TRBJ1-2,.,CASTRDPVSYGYTF,TGTGCCAGCACTCGGGATCCGGTGAGCTATGGCTACACCTTC
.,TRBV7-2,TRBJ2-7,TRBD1,CASSLGDGQGYYEQYF,TGTGCCAGCAGCTTGGGGGATGGACAGGGTTACTACGAGCAGTACTTC
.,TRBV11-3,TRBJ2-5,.,CASSSAGSRETQYF,TGTGCCAGCTCCTCGGCGGGGTCCCGAGAGACCCAGTACTTC
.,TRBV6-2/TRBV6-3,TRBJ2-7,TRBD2,CASSYSIAGDYEQYF,TGTGCCAGCAGTTACTCGATAGCGGGGGACTACGAGCAGTACTTC
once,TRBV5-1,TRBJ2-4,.,CASGLALTEPENIQYF,TGCGCCAGCGGCTTAGCGTTGACGGAACCAGAAAACATTCAGTACTTC
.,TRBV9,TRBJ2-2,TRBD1,CASSPAGTGVGDGELFF,TGTGCCAGCAGTCCTGCCGGGACAGGGGTTGGGGACGGGGAGCTGTTTTTT
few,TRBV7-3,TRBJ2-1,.,CASSPTDYNEQFF,TGTGCCAGCAGCCCGACGGATTACAATGAGCAGTTCTTC
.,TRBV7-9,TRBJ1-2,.,CASSFIGWGYTF,TGTGCCAGCAGCTTTATCGGCTGGGGCTACACCTTC
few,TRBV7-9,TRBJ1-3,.,CASTGPPSRNTIYF,TGTGCCAGCACCGGACCCCCAAGCCGGAACACCATATATTTT
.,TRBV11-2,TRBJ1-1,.,CASSLPTEAFF,TGTGCCAGCAGCTTACCCACTGAAGCTTTCTTT
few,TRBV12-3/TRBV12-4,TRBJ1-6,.,CASSRDSNSPLHF,TGTGCCAGCAGTCGGGACTCTAATTCACCCCTCCACTTT
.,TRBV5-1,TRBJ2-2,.,CASSGRDRNTGELFF,TGCGCCAGCAGCGGGCGGGACAGGAACACCGGGGAGCTGTTTTTT
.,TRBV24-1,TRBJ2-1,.,CATSDLNPGSSSNEQFF,TGTGCCACCAGTGATTTGAATCCCGGCAGTTCGAGCAATGAGCAGTTCTTC
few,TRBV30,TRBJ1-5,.,CAWSGQGNQPQHF,TGTGCCTGGAGTGGACAGGGCAATCAGCCCCAGCATTTT
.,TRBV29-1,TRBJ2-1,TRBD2,CSVEGGGPNNEQFF,TGCAGCGTTGAAGGCGGGGGGCCAAACAATGAGCAGTTCTTC
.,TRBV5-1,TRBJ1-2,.,CASSLAPNYGYTF,TGCGCCAGCAGCTTGGCCCCTAACTATGGCTACACCTTC
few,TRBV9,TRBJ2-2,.,CASSVGVSAGELFF,TGTGCCAGCAGCGTAGGGGTCAGCGCCGGGGAGCTGTTTTTT
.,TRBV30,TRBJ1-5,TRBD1,CAWSTGGFYSNQPQHF,TGTGCCTGGAGTACAGGGGGCTTTTATAGCAATCAGCCCCAGCATTTT
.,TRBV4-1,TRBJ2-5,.,CASSQLGLREETQYF,TGCGCCAGCAGCCAACTCGGACTGCGGGAAGAGACCCAGTACTTC
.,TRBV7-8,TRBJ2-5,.,CASTSRDSQETQYF,TGTGCCAGCACCTCGAGAGACTCACAAGAGACCCAGTACTTC
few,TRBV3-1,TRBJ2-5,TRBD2,CASSQGLAGASGETQYF,TGTGCCAGCAGCCAAGGACTAGCGGGGGCAAGCGGAGAGACCCAGTACTTC
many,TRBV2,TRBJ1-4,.,CASSEGATNEKLFF,TGTGCCAGCAGTGAAGGAGCAACTAATGAAAAACTGTTTTTT
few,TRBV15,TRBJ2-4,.,CATSRGGVTKNIQYF,TGTGCCACCAGCAGAGGAGGGGTAACCAAAAACATTCAGTACTTC
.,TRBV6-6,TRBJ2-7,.,CASSYEQQSYEQYF,TGTGCCAGCAGTTACGAACAGCAGAGCTACGAGCAGTACTTC
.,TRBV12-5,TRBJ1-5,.,CASGLEAEWGGNQPQHF,TGTGCTAGTGGTTTGGAGGCCGAATGGGGCGGCAATCAGCCCCAGCATTTT
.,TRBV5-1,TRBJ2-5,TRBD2,CASSSEGTSGETQYF,TGCGCCAGCAGCTCTGAAGGGACTAGCGGAGAGACCCAGTACTTC
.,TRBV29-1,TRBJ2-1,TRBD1,CSVAAQGQVSYNEQFF,TGCAGCGTTGCAGCTCAGGGACAGGTCTCCTACAATGAGCAGTTCTTC
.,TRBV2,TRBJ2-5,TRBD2,CASRAGTSGYQETQYF,TGTGCCAGCAGGGCCGGGACTAGCGGGTACCAAGAGACCCAGTACTTC